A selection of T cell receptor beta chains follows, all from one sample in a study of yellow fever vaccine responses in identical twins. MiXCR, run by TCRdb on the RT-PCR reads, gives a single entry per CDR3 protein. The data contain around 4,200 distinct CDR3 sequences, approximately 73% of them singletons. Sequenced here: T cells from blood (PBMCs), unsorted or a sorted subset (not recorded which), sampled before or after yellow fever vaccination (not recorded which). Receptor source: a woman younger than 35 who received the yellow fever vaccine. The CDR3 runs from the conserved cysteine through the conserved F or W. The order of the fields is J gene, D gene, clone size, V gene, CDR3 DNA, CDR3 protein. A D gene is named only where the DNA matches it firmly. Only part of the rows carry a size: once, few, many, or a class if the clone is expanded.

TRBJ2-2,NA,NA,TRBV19,TGTGCCAGTAGTACAGACTTAGGGATTATGAACACCGGGGAGCTGTTTTTT,CASSTDLGIMNTGELFF
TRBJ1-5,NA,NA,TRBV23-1,TGCGCCAGCAGTCACCCAGGTCTATATAGCAATCAGCCCCAGCATTTT,CASSHPGLYSNQPQHF
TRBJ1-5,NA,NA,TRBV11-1,TGTGCCAGCAGCCTCGGACACACTATTGATCAGCCCCAGCATTTT,CASSLGHTIDQPQHF
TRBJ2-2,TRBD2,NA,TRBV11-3,TGTGCCAGCAGCTTACCCCTAGCGGGGGCCGGGGAGCTGTTTTTT,CASSLPLAGAGELFF
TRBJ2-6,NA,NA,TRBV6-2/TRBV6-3,TGTGCCAGCAGTTACGAGAGCGCTGGGGCCAACGTCCTGACTTTC,CASSYESAGANVLTF
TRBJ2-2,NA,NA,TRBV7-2,TGTGCCAGCAGCTTAGCCTCTAGAGGGACCGGGGAGCTGTTTTTT,CASSLASRGTGELFF
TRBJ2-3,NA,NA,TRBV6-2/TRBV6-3,TGTGCCAGCAGTGACCACTTGCCAGATACGCAGTATTTT,CASSDHLPDTQYF
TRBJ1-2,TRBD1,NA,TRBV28,TGTGCCAGCAGTTTTCTGGGACAGGATGACTACACCTTC,CASSFLGQDDYTF
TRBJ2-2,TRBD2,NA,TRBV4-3,TGCGCCAGCAGCCAAGATCGGGGGGATTACACCGGGGAGCTGTTTTTT,CASSQDRGDYTGELFF
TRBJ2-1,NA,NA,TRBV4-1,TGCGCCAGCAGCCAAGATCCAGGGGCTTGGAATGAGCAGTTCTTC,CASSQDPGAWNEQFF
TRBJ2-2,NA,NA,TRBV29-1,TGCAGCGTTGAAGCCTCCGAGGCCGGGGAGCTGTTTTTT,CSVEASEAGELFF
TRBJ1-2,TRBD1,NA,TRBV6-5,TGTGCCAGCAGTTACTCGTATCAGGGGGCGGATGGCTACACCTTC,CASSYSYQGADGYTF
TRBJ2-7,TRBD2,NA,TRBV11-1,TGTGCCAGCAGCCCTGAAGGGGCGGGAGGATACTCCTACGAGCAGTACTTC,CASSPEGAGGYSYEQYF
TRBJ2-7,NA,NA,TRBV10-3,TGTGCCATCAGTGAGTCAGTTTCCTACGAGCAGTACTTC,CAISESVSYEQYF
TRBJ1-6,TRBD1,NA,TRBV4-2,TGTGCCAGCAGCCGGCGGGGACAGGGTAATTCACCCCTCCACTTT,CASSRRGQGNSPLHF
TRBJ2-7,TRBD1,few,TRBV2,TGTGCCAGCAGCCCCCTTGGGACAGGGGCCTACGAGCAGTACTTC,CASSPLGTGAYEQYF
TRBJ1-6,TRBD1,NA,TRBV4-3,TGCGCCAGCAGCCAAGATGGACAGGGCGGGTCACCCCTCCACTTT,CASSQDGQGGSPLHF
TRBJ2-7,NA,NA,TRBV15,TGTGCCACCAGCGGACAGAGTTACGAGCAGTACTTC,CATSGQSYEQYF
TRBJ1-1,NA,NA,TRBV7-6,TGTGCCAGCAGCTTAGCCGGAATGAACACTGAAGCTTTCTTT,CASSLAGMNTEAFF
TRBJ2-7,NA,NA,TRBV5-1,TGCGCCAGCAGCTTGAGCGGGACAGCAACCTACGAGCAGTACTTC,CASSLSGTATYEQYF
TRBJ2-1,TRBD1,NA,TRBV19,TGTGCCTGCTCGACAGGGACTGAGCAGTTCTTC,CACSTGTEQFF
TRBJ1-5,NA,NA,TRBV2,TGTGCCAGCAGTGACTCAACGGGGGCCGGGCCCCAGCATTTT,CASSDSTGAGPQHF
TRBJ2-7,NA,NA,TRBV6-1,TGTGCCAGCAGACCTTCTGATTTCGAGCAGTACTTC,CASRPSDFEQYF
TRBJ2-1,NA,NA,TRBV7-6,TGTGCCAGCAGCTTGTTGCCGGATAGCAATGAGCAGTTCTTC,CASSLLPDSNEQFF
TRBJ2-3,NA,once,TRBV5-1,TGCGCCAGCAGCCTAGTGACCCCGCCAGATACGCAGTATTTT,CASSLVTPPDTQYF
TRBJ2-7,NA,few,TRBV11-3,TGTGCCAGCAGCTTCGGGGTAGGGACTTCCTACGAGCAGTACTTC,CASSFGVGTSYEQYF
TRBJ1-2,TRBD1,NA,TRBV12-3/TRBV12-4,TGTGCCAGCAGAATCAGGGGGGACTATGGCTACACCTTC,CASRIRGDYGYTF
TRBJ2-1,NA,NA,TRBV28,TGTGCCAGCAGCCGACTAGTTGGGGAGCAGTTCTTC,CASSRLVGEQFF
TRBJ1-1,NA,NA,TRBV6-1,TGTGCCAGCAGTGAAGGGAGAAACACTGAAGCTTTCTTT,CASSEGRNTEAFF
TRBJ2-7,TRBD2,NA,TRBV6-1,TGTGCCAGCAGCGGGACTAGCGGGGAGCCTGAGTACGAGCAGTACTTC,CASSGTSGEPEYEQYF
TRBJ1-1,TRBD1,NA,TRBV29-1,TGCAGCGACGGGGACAGAGGAGTGGCTGAAGCTTTCTTT,CSDGDRGVAEAFF
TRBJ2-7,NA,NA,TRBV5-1,TGCGCCAGCAGCTTGGGGGACAACTCCTACGAGCAGTACTTC,CASSLGDNSYEQYF
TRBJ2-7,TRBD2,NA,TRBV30,TGTGCCTGGAGTGTTGAGAGCGGGAGTTTCGAGCAGTACTTC,CAWSVESGSFEQYF
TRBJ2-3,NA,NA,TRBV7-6,TGTGCTAGCAGCCGCGACAGCACAGATACGCAGTATTTT,CASSRDSTDTQYF
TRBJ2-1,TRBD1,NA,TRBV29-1,TGCAGCGTTGACCGGACAGGGGCCAATGAGCAGTTCTTC,CSVDRTGANEQFF
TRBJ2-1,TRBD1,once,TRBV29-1,TGCAGCGTAGGGACAGGGATGGATGTGACTAGTTTTGGCAATGAGCAGTTCTTC,CSVGTGMDVTSFGNEQFF